This T cell receptor beta chain was recovered during a study of cytomegalovirus exposure and HLA in healthy donors. Study-wide results and caveats: Published work reported that the classifier diagnosed cytomegalovirus status with high specificity and sensitivity. The authors assumed roughly uniform sequencing depth across donors for presence/absence analyses. Among TCR sequences, most were rare, though some public TCRs appeared in many donors. Association of 16,951 TCR beta sequences with HLA alleles was found at 0.05 false discovery rate in a later analysis.

Both 60 Vbeta primers and 13 Jbeta primers went into the PCR. Assay: immunoSEQ multiplex PCR; the TCRdb copy retains only in-frame clones and omits some. Of 100,000 to 150,000 clones in the sample, around 76% were seen once. With V trimmed by 2 bases and J by 10 bases, 5 bases remained unmatched. The germline V gene encodes CDR1 SNHLY and CDR2 FYNNEI. The CDR3 totals 15 residues. With regard to this clone: Its specificity is unknown.

The source material was PBMCs. The chain is built from TRBV2 and TRBJ2-1; 13 bases align to TRBD2. The origin of this receptor is a woman aged 60-75 years in good health and CMV-seropositive. CDR3: CASSERTSGSGEQFF. For the CDR3, the DNA is TGTGCCAGCAGTGAACGGACTAGCGGGAGTGGCGAGCAGTTCTTC. Full variable domain (outside the CDR3, taken from reference TRBV2 and TRBJ2-1): EPEVTQTPSHQVTQMGQEVILRCVPISNHLYFYWYRQILGQKVEFLVSFYNNEISEKSEIFDDQFSVERPDGSNFTLKIRSTKLEDSAMYFCASSERTSGSGEQFFGPGTRLTVL.